Presented here are 16 T cell receptor beta chains from one specimen sequenced in a study of blood T cell repertoires in COVID-19 (dated by TCRdb to 2018 to 2021). Libraries came from the immunoSEQ multiplex PCR assay. Drawn from immuneACCESS, this table holds only the in-frame rearrangements with V and J called that TCRdb kept. Clones are partly lost; checked studies trace under half to an unresolved V gene and leave the rest unexplained. The sample table lists more than 250,000 clones, about four fifths of them with a count of one. The top ten clonotypes cover 5% of the sample. Material for sequencing was PBMCs or T cells enriched from blood (not recorded which). The receptors come from a middle-aged man who had been exposed to COVID-19.

The chain is built from TRBV5-1 and TRBJ1-5; 7 bases fit TRBD1. CDR1 is SGHRS, CDR2 YFSETQ, per germline. Trimming removed 2 bases from V and 6 bases from J; junction bases left unmatched: 14. The CDR3 runs to 17 residues. CDR3 residues: CASSFTPQGDGGQPQHF. The CDR3 DNA is TGCGCCAGCAGCTTCACACCGCAGGGGGACGGGGGTCAGCCCCAGCATTTT.

The V call is TRBV7-9, the J call TRBJ1-2; D possibly corresponds to TRBD1 (6 bases). This CDR3 has 14 residues. Trimming shortened V by 0 bases and J by 5 bases, and 10 bases separated the two germline ends. Germline V gives CDR1 SEHNR, CDR2 FQNEAQ (reference sequence). In nucleotides, the CDR3 is TGTGCCAGCAGCTTAGCCACTACAGGGTATGGCTACACCTTC. This encodes CASSLATTGYGYTF.

This sequence joins TRBV24-1 and TRBJ2-3; D gene uncertain. CDR3 size: 14 residues. Germline values: CDR1 KGHDR, CDR2 SFDVKD. The germline V and J ends were trimmed by 3 bases and 1 base, with 7 bases remaining between them. The CDR3 is CATSDPTGTDTQYF. In DNA form, the CDR3 reads TGTGCCACCAGTGATCCCACTGGCACAGATACGCAGTATTTT.

The chain uses TRBV27 and TRBJ2-1, with 13 bases matching TRBD2. The CDR3 covers 15 residues. Trimming took 6 bases from V and 5 from J; bases not matched to a gene: 4. Germline CDR1 reads MNHEY; CDR2 reads SMNVEV (reference sequence). Written as DNA, the CDR3 is TGTGCCAGCAGCCCGGGACTAGCGGGAAACAATGAGCAGTTCTTC. This codes for CASSPGLAGNNEQFF.

The rearrangement uses TRBV5-1 and TRBJ2-3; no clear D gene. This CDR3 is 15 amino acids long. V lost 0 bases, J lost 8 bases, and 16 bases lay in between. Germline-derived CDR1 and CDR2 are SGHRS and YFSETQ. The CDR3 spells CASSLVGFEESTQYF. CDR3 nucleotides: TGCGCCAGCAGCTTGGTTGGGTTTGAGGAGAGTACGCAGTATTTT.

V and J are TRBV30 and TRBJ2-3, with D possibly matching TRBD2 (6 bases). Trimming cost V 3 bases and J 5 bases, with 12 bases left between them. The germline V gene has CDR1 GTSNPN and CDR2 SVGIG (reference sequence). This CDR3 is built from 13 residues. CDR3: CAWRKMGGDTQYF. In DNA, the CDR3 is TGTGCCTGGAGGAAGATGGGGGGAGATACGCAGTATTTT. Full variable domain (outside the CDR3, taken from reference TRBV30 and TRBJ2-3): SQTIHQWPATLVQPVGSPLSLECTVEGTSNPNLYWYRQAAGRGLQLLFYSVGIGQISSEVPQNLSASRPQDRQFILSSKKLLLSDSGFYLCAWRKMGGDTQYFGPGTRLTVL.

The J gene is TRBJ2-7, the V gene TRBV5-6, with D maybe TRBD1 (5 bases). Trimming shortened V by 0 bases and J by 3 bases, and 10 bases separated the two germline ends. CDR1 and CDR2 (germline): SGHDT, YYEEEE. CDR3 length: 14 amino acids. The CDR3 region has the DNA TGTGCCAGCAGCTTGGGACAGATGGGCTACGAGCAGTACTTC. Protein sequence: CASSLGQMGYEQYF.

The J gene is TRBJ2-5, the V gene TRBV10-2; the D gene is possibly TRBD1 (5 bases). The CDR3 extends over 14 amino acids. Germline V gene sequence: CDR1 WSHSY, CDR2 SAAADI. V was shortened by 10 bases and J by 1 base, with 16 bases between the two germline ends. The CDR3 protein is CATRLGRVQETQYF. CDR3 DNA: TGCGCCACCCGCCTGGGGCGCGTCCAAGAGACCCAGTACTTC.

The CDR3 nucleotides are TGCGCCAGCAGTCAATCTTTGGATTTGAGGGAGCTTATACCCCAGCATTTT. It translates to CASSQSLDLRELIPQHF. V gene TRBV23-1 combines with J gene TRBJ1-5; no firm D call. TRBV23-1 belongs to the ORF category, with a function that is uncertain. The CDR3 runs to 17 residues. V was shortened by 0 bases and J by 10 bases, with 22 bases between the two germline ends.

About this clone itself: Within the sample, other DNA sequences also encode this same CDR3. The genes are TRBV5-1 and TRBJ1-4; D is ambiguous. CDR3 length: 14 residues. Germline V CDR1 and CDR2: SGHRS, YFSETQ. Trimming shortened V by 1 base and J by 6 bases, and 10 bases separated the two germline ends. The CDR3, as DNA: TGCGCCAGCAGCTTGAGAGGGCGGGATGAAAAACTGTTTTTT. The encoded protein is CASSLRGRDEKLFF.

This chain connects TRBV3-1 (or the pseudogene TRBV3-2) to TRBJ2-1; 10 nucleotides agree with TRBD2. This CDR3 spans 18 amino acids. CDR1 LGHDT and CDR2 YNNKEL come from the germline V gene (reference sequence). V shed 0 bases and J 5 bases; nucleotides not matched to a gene: 10. The CDR3 nucleotides read TGTGCCAGCAGCCAAGATAACCTAGCGGGAGTGGCCGACAATGAGCAGTTCTTC. It yields the protein CASSQDNLAGVADNEQFF.

The genes are TRBV27 and TRBJ2-7; weak D call: TRBD1 (5 bases). Trimming stripped 10 bases from V and 0 bases from J, with 10 bases between. Looked up from germline, CDR1 is MNHEY and CDR2 is SMNVEV (reference sequence). The CDR3 sequence is 12 residues long. Here the CDR3 DNA reads TGTGCCACCGAAGACAGCTCCTACGAGCAGTACTTC. This sequence encodes CATEDSSYEQYF.

The rearrangement uses TRBV18 and TRBJ2-3, with D possibly matching TRBD2 (6 bases). CDR1 and CDR2 from the germline V gene are KGHSH and LQKENI. The CDR3 contains 17 residues. Trimming pared 0 bases from V and 0 bases from J, leaving 13 bases between. CDR3 in DNA: TGTGCCAGCTCACCACCGGGGAGGCGACAGAGCACAGATACGCAGTATTTT. Translation: CASSPPGRRQSTDTQYF.

Points on this clone: One end of the junction does not line up with germline, which may come from a read error. The chain has TRBV9 and TRBJ2-3, with 8 bases identical to TRBD2. Germline values: CDR1 SGDLS, CDR2 YYNGEE. The CDR3 loop spans 15 amino acids. The CDR3 DNA is TGTGCCAACAGCGGGGGAGGGATCGAAACAGATACGCAGTATTTT. Protein sequence: CANSGGGIETDTQYF.

The V and J genes are TRBV5-1 and TRBJ2-1, with 10 bases aligning to TRBD2. The CDR3 loop spans 20 amino acids. V was pared by 3 bases and J by 4 bases, with 19 bases of the junction left unmatched. Germline CDR1 is SGHRS and CDR2 is YFSETQ. CDR3 protein: CASSSGWTSGRGGGYNEQFF. The CDR3 DNA reads as TGCGCCAGCAGCTCCGGCTGGACAAGCGGGAGGGGCGGGGGGTACAATGAGCAGTTCTTC.

The chain combines TRBV28 with TRBJ1-4, with 8 bases that match TRBD1. This CDR3 contains 15 residues. Germline CDR1 MDHEN, CDR2 SYDVKM. V lost 2 bases and J lost 3; bases outside the gene matches: 2. CDR3 region: CASSLPDRANEKLFF. CDR3 DNA: TGTGCCAGCAGTTTACCGGACAGGGCTAATGAAAAACTGTTTTTT.